This TCR beta chain originates from a study of blood T cells in healthy people across ages. This clonotype showed up just a few times. CDR1 is DFQATT and CDR2 is SNEGSKA in the germline V gene (reference sequence). Trimming pared 4 bases from V and 7 bases from J, leaving 14 bases between. This CDR3 has 14 residues. A second roughly 7 to 11 cycle PCR used barcoded and J-beta primers. One entry per CDR3 protein, called by TCRdb with MiXCR from the 5' RACE reads. This table holds 1.8 million or so distinct CDR3 sequences, about two fifths found once. The source of this sequence is a human donor in good health. The specimen was blood. The chain is built from TRBV20-1 and TRBJ1-6; no clear D gene. In DNA, the CDR3 is TGCAGTGCTACGGCGGGGAGGCCCAATTCACCCCTCCACTTT. It specifies CSATAGRPNSPLHF.